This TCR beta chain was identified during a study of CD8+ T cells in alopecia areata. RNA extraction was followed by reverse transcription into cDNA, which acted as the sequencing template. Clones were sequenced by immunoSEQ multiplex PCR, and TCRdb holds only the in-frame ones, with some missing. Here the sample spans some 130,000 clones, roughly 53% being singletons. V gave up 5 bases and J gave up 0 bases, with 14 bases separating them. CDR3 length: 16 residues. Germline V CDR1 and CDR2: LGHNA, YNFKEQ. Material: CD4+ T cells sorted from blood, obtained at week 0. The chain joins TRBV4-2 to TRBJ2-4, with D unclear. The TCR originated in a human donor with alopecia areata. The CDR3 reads CASSITPVVAKNIQYF. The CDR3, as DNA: TGTGCCAGCAGCATCACCCCTGTAGTAGCCAAAAACATTCAGTACTTC.